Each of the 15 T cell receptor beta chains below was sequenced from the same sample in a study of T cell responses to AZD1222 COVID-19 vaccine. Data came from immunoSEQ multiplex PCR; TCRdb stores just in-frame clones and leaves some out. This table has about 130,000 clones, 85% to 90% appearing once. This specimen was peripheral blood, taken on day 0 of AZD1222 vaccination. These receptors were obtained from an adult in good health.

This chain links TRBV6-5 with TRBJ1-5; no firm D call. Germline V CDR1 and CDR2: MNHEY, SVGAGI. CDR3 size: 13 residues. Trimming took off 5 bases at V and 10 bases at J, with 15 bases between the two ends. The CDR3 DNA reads TGTGCCAGCAGTCCGCTTAGGGCTGGACCCCAGCATTTT. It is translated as CASSPLRAGPQHF.

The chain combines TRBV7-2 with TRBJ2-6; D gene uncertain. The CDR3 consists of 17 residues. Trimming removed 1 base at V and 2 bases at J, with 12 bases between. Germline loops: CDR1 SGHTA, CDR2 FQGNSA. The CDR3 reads CASSLDGVWTGANVLTF. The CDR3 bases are TGTGCCAGCAGCTTAGACGGCGTTTGGACTGGGGCCAACGTCCTGACTTTC.

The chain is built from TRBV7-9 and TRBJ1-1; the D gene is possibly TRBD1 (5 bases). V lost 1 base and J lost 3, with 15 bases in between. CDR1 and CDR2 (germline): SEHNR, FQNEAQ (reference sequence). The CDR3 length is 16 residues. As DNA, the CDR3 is TGTGCCAGCAGCTTAGTGCAGGGCGCGTATGACACTGAAGCTTTCTTT. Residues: CASSLVQGAYDTEAFF.

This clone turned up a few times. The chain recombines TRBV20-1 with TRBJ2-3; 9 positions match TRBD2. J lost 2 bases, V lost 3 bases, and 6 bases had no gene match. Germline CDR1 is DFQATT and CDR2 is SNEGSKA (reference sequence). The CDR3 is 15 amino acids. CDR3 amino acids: CSASPAGGFTDTQYF. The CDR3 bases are TGCAGTGCTAGTCCTGCGGGAGGGTTCACAGATACGCAGTATTTT.

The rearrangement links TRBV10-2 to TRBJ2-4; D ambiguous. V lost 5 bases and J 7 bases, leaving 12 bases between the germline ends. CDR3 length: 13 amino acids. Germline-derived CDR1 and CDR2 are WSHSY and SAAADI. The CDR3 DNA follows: TGCGCCAGCAGTATTAATCGAGAGAACATTCAGTACTTC. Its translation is CASSINRENIQYF.

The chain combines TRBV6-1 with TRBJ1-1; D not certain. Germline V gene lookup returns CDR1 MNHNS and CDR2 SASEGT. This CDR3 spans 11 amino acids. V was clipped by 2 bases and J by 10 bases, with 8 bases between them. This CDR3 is CASSEWAGAFF. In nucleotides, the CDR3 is TGTGCCAGCAGTGAATGGGCGGGAGCTTTCTTT.

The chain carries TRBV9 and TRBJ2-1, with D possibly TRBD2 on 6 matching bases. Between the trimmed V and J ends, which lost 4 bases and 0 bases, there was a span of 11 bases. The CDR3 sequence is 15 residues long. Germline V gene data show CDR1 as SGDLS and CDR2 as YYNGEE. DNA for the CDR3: TGTGCCAGCAGCAAGCAGCGGGCCTCCTACAATGAGCAGTTCTTC. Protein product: CASSKQRASYNEQFF.

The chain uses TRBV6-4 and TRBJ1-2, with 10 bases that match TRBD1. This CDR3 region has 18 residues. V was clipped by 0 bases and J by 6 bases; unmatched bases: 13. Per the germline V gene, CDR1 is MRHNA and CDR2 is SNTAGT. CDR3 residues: CASSDSRNVPGQGNGYTF. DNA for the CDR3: TGTGCCAGCAGTGACTCTCGGAATGTGCCGGGACAGGGGAATGGCTACACCTTC.

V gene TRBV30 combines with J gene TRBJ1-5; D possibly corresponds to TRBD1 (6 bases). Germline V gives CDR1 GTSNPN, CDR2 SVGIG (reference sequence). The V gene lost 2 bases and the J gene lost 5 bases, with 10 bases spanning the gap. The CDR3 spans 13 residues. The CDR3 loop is CAWSLGQHQPQHF. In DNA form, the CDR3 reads TGTGCCTGGAGTCTCGGACAGCATCAGCCCCAGCATTTT. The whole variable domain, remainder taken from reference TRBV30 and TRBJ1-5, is SQTIHQWPATLVQPVGSPLSLECTVEGTSNPNLYWYRQAAGRGLQLLFYSVGIGQISSEVPQNLSASRPQDRQFILSSKKLLLSDSGFYLCAWSLGQHQPQHFGDGTRLSIL.

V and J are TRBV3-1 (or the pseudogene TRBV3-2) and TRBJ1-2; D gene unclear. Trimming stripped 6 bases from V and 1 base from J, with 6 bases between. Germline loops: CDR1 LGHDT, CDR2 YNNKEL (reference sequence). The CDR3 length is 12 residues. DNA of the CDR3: TGTGCCAGCAGGGGGAGTAACTATGGCTACACCTTC. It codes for CASRGSNYGYTF.

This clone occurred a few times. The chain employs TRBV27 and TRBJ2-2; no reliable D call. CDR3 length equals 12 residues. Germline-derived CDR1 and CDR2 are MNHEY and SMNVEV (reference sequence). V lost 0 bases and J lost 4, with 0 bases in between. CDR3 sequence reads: CASSLSTGELFF. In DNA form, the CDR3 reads TGTGCCAGCAGTTTATCCACCGGGGAGCTGTTTTTT.

CDR3 in DNA: TGTGCCAGTAGTACGGACAGAGTGAATCAGCCCCAGCATTTT. This encodes CASSTDRVNQPQHF. The chain couples TRBV19 to TRBJ1-5, with D perhaps TRBD1 (6 bases). V was trimmed by 4 bases and J by 4 bases, leaving 11 bases between them. The germline V gene has CDR1 LNHDA and CDR2 SQIVND (reference sequence). CDR3 length equals 14 residues.

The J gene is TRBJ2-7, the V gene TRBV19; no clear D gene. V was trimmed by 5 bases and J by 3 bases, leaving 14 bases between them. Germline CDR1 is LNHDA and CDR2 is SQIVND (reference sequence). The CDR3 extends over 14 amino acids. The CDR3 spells CASSEFGTYYEQYF. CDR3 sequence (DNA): TGTGCCAGTAGTGAGTTTGGAACTTACTACGAGCAGTACTTC.

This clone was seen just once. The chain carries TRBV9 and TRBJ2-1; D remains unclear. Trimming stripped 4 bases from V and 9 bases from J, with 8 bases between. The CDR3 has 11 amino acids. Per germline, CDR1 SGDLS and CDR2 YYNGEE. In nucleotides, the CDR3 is TGTGCCAGCAGCTTTAGAGGTGAGCAGTTCTTC. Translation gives CASSFRGEQFF. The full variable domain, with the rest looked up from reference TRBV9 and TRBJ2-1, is DSGVTQTPKHLITATGQRVTLRCSPRSGDLSVYWYQQSLDQGLQFLIQYYNGEERAKGNILERFSAQQFPDLHSELNLSSLELGDSALYFCASSFRGEQFFGPGTRLTVL.

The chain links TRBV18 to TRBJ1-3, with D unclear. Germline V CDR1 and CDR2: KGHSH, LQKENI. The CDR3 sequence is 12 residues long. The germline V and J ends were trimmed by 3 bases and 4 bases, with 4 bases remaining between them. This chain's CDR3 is CASSPGGNTIYF. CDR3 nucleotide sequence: TGTGCCAGCTCACCCGGGGGAAACACCATATATTTT.